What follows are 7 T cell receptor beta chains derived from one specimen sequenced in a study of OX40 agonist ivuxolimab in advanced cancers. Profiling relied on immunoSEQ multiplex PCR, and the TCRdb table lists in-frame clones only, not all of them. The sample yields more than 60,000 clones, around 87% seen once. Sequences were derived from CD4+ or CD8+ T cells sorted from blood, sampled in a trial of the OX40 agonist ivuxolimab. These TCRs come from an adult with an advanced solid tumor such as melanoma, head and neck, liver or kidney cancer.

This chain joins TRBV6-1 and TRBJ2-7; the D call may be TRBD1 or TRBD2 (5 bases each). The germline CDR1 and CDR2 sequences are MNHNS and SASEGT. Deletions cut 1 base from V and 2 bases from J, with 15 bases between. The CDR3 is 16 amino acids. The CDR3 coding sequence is TGTGCCAGCAGTGAAGGAGGGGTGACAGATGCCTACGAGCAGTACTTC. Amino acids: CASSEGGVTDAYEQYF.

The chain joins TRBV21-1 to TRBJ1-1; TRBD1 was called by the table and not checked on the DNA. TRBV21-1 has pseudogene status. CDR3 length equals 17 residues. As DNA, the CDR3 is TGTGCCAGCAGCAAAGTCCGACCGGGACAGGGGAACACTGAAGCTTTCTTT. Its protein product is CASSKVRPGQGNTEAFF.

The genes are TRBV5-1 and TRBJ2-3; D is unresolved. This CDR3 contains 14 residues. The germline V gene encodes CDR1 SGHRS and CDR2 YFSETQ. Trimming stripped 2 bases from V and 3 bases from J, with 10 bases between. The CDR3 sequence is CASSLPDQTDTQYF. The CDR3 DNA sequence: TGCGCCAGCAGCTTACCGGACCAGACAGATACGCAGTATTTT.

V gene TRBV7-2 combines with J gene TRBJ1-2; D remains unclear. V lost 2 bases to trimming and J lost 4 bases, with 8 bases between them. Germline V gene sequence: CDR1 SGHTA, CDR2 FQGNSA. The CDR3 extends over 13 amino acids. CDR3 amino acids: CASSLPLRYGYTF. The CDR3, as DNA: TGTGCCAGCAGCTTACCACTGCGCTATGGCTACACCTTC.

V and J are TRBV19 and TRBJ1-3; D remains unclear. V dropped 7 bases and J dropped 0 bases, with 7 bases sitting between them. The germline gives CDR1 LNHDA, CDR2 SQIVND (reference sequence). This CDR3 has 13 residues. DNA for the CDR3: TGTGCCAGTACCGCCCGCTCTGGAAACACCATATATTTT. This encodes CASTARSGNTIYF.

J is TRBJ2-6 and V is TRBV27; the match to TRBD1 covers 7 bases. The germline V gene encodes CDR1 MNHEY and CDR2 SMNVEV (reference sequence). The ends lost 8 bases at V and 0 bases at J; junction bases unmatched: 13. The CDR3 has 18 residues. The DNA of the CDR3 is TGTGCCAGCCACCCGAAGGGGGCCCTCCTCTCTGGGGCCAACGTCCTGACTTTC. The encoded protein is CASHPKGALLSGANVLTF.

DNA for the CDR3: TGCGCCAGCAGCTTGGACGGGGTTGCGGGAAATGAGCAGTTCTTC. Amino acids: CASSLDGVAGNEQFF. The rearrangement links TRBV5-1 to TRBJ2-1; tentative D call: TRBD2 (6 bases). Between the trimmed V and J ends, which lost 0 bases and 7 bases, there was a span of 14 bases. The CDR3 is made up of 15 amino acids. Germline CDR1 SGHRS, CDR2 YFSETQ. Full variable domain (outside the CDR3, taken from reference TRBV5-1 and TRBJ2-1): KAGVTQTPRYLIKTRGQQVTLSCSPISGHRSVSWYQQTPGQGLQFLFEYFSETQRNKGNFPGRFSGRQFSNSRSEMNVSTLELGDSALYLCASSLDGVAGNEQFFGPGTRLTVL.